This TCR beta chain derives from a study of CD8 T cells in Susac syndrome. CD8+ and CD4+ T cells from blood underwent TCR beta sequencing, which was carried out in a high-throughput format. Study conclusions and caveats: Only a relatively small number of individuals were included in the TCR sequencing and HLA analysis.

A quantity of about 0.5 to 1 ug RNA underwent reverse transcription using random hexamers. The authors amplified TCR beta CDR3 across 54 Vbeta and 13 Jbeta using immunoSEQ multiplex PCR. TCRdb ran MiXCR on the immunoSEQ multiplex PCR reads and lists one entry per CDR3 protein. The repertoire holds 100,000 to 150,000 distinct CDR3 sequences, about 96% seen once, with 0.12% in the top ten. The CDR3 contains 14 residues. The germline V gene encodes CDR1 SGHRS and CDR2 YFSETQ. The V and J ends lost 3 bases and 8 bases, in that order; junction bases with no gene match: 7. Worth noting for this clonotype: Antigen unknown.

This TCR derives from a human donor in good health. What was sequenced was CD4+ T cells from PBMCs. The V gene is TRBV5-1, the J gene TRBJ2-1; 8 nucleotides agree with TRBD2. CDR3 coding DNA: TGCGCCAGCAGCTCCGGCGGGGGGATGTATGAGCAGTTCTTC. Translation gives CASSSGGGMYEQFF. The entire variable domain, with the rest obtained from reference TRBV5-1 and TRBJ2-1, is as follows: KAGVTQTPRYLIKTRGQQVTLSCSPISGHRSVSWYQQTPGQGLQFLFEYFSETQRNKGNFPGRFSGRQFSNSRSEMNVSTLELGDSALYLCASSSGGGMYEQFFGPGTRLTVL.